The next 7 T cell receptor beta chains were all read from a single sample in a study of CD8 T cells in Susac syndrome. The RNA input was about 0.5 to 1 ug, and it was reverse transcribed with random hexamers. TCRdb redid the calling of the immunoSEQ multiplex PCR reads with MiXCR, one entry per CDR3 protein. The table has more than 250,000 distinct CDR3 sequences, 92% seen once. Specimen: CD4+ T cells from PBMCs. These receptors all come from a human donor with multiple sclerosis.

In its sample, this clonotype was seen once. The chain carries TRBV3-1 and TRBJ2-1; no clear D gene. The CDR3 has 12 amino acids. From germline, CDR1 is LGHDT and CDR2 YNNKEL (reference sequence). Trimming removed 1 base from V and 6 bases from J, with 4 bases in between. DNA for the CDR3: TGTGCCAGCAGCCAAGTCTTCAATGAGCAGTTCTTC. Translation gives CASSQVFNEQFF.

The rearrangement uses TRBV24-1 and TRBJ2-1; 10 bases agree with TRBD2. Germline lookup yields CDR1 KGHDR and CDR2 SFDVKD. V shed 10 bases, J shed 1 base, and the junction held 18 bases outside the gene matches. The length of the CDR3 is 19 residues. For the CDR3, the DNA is TGTGCCACTCGACCGGATGGGGTGCTAGCGGGGGAGTCCTACAATGAGCAGTTCTTC. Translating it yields CATRPDGVLAGESYNEQFF.

The CDR3 loop is CASSRDSLGTIYF. The CDR3 nucleotides read TGTGCCAGCAGCCGAGACAGTTTGGGCACCATATATTTT. The chain is built from TRBV12-3 or TRBV12-4 and TRBJ1-3, with D possibly matching TRBD1 (5 bases). Trimming left V 6 bases short and J 9 bases short, with 15 bases between. The CDR3 consists of 13 residues.

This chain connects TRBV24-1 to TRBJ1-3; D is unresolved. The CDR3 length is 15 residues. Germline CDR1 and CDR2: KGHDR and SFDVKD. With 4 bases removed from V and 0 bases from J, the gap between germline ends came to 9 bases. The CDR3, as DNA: TGTGCCACCAGTGACCCAGTCAGCTCTGGAAACACCATATATTTT. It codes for CATSDPVSSGNTIYF.

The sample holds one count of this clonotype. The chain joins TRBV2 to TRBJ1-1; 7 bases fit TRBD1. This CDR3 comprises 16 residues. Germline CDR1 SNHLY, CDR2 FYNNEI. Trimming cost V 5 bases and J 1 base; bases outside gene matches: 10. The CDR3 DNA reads TGTGCCAGCAGTTTACAGGGGCCGGTTGGGAACACTGAAGCTTTCTTT. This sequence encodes CASSLQGPVGNTEAFF. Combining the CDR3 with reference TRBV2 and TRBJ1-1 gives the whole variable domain EPEVTQTPSHQVTQMGQEVILRCVPISNHLYFYWYRQILGQKVEFLVSFYNNEISEKSEIFDDQFSVERPDGSNFTLKIRSTKLEDSAMYFCASSLQGPVGNTEAFFGQGTRLTVV.

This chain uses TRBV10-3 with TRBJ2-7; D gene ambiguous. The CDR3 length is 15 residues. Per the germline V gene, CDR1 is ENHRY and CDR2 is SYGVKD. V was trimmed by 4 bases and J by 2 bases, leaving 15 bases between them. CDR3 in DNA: TGTGCCATCAGTGCCGGCCTTGGGGAAGCCTACGAGCAGTACTTC. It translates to CAISAGLGEAYEQYF.

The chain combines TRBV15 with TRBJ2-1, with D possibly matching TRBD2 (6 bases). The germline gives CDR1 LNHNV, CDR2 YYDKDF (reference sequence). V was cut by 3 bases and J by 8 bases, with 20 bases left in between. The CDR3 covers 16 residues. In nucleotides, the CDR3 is TGTGCCACCAGCAGGGATCTACTACTAGCCGGGGATGAGCAGTTCTTC. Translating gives CATSRDLLLAGDEQFF.